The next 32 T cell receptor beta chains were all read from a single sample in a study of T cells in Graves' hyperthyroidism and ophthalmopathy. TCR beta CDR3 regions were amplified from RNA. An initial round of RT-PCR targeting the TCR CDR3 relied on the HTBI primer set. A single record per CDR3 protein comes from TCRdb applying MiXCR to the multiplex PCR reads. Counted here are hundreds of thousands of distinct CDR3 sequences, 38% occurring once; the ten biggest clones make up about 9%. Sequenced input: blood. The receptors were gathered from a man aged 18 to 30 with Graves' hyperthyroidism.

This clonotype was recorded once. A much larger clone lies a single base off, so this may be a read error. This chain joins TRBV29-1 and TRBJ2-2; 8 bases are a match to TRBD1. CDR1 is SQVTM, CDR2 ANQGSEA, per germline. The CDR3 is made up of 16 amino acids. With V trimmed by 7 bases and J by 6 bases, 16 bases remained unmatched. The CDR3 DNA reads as TGCAGCGCCCTAGGACAGGGCTCACTGGGAGCCGGGGAGCTGTTTTTT. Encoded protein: CSALGQGSLGAGELFF.

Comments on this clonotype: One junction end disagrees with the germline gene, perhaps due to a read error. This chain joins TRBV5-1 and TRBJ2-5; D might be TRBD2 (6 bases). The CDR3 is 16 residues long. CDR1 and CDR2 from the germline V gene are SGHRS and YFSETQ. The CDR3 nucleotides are TGCGCCAGCAGCTCCGGGAGTAGGGGAAATCAAGAGACCCAGCACTTC. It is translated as CASSSGSRGNQETQHF.

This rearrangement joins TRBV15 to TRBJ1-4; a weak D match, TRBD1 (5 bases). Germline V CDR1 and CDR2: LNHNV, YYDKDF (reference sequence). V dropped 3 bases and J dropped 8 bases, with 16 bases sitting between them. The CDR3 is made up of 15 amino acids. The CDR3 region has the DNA TGTGCCACCAGCAGTAATGGGGGTCGAGACGAAAAACTGTTTTTT. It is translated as CATSSNGGRDEKLFF. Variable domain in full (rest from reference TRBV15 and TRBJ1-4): DAMVIQNPRYQVTQFGKPVTLSCSQTLNHNVMYWYQQKSSQAPKLLFHYYDKDFNNEADTPDNFQSRRPNTSFCFLDIRSPGLGDTAMYLCATSSNGGRDEKLFFGSGTQLSVL.

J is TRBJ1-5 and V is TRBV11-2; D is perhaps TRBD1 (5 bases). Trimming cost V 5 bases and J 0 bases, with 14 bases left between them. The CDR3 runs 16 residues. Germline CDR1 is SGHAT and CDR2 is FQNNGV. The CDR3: CASSLGTDNSNQPQHF. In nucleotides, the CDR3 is TGTGCCAGCAGCCTCGGGACGGACAATAGCAATCAGCCCCAGCATTTT.

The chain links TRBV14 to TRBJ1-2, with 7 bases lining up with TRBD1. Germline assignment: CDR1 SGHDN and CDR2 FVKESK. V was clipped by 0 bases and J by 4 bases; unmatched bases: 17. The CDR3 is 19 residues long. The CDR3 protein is CASSQDPGQARRLLYGYTF. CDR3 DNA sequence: TGTGCCAGCAGCCAAGATCCCGGACAGGCCCGGAGGCTCCTCTATGGCTACACCTTC.

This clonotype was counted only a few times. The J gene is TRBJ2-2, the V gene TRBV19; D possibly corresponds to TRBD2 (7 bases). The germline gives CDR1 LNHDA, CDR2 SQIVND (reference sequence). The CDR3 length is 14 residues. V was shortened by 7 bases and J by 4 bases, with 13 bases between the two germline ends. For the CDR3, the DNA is TGTGCCAGTAAGGGGGGGGGGACCACCGGGGAGCTGTTTTTT. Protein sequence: CASKGGGTTGELFF.

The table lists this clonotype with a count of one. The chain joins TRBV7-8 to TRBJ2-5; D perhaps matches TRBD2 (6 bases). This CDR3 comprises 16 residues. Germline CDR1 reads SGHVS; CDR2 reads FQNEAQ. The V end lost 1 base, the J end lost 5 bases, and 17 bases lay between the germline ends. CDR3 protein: CASSLVETGVGETQYF. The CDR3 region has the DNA TGTGCCAGCAGCTTAGTCGAGACGGGGGTAGGGGAGACCCAGTACTTC.

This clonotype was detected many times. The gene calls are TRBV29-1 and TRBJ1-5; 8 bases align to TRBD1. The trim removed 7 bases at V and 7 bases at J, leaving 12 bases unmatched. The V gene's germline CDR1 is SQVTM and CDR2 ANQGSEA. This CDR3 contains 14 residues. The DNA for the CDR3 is TGCAGCGCTGTCTTGAGAGACAGGGGACAGCCCCAGCATTTT. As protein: CSAVLRDRGQPQHF.

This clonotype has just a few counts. CDR3 region: CASRGQGEGNQPQHF. The CDR3 DNA is TGTGCCAGTAGGGGACAGGGGGAGGGCAATCAGCCCCAGCATTTT. V gene TRBV19 combines with J gene TRBJ1-5, with TRBD1 matching 11 bases. There are 15 residues in the CDR3. Unmatched junction bases numbered 3, after V lost 6 bases and J lost 2 bases. CDR1 and CDR2 from the germline V gene are LNHDA and SQIVND (reference sequence). Full variable domain (outside the CDR3, taken from reference TRBV19 and TRBJ1-5): DGGITQSPKYLFRKEGQNVTLSCEQNLNHDAMYWYRQDPGQGLRLIYYSQIVNDFQKGDIAEGYSVSREKKESFPLTVTSAQKNPTAFYLCASRGQGEGNQPQHFGDGTRLSIL.

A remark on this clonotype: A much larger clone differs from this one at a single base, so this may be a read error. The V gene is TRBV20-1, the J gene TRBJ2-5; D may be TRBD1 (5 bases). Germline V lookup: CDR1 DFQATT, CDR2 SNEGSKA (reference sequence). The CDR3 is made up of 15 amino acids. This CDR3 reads CSARDPRQGEETRYF. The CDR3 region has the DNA TGCAGTGCTAGAGATCCTCGGCAGGGTGAAGAGACCCGGTACTTC.

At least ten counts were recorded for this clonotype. DNA of the CDR3: TGTGCCAGCAGCCTGGAATGGTCTGGGGCCAACGTCCTGACTTTC. Encoded protein: CASSLEWSGANVLTF. The chain has TRBV9 and TRBJ2-6; D is unresolved. CDR3 length: 15 residues. CDR1 SGDLS and CDR2 YYNGEE come from the germline V gene. V lost 4 bases and J 1 base, leaving 9 bases between the germline ends.

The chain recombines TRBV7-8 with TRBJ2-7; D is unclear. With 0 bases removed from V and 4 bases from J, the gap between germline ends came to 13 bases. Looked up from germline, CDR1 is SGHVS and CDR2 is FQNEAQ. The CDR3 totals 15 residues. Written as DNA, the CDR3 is TGTGCCAGCAGCTTAGCGTCCTCGGGTCCTTACGAGCAGTACTTC. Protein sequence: CASSLASSGPYEQYF. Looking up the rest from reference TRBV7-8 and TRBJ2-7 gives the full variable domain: GAGVSQSPRYKVAKRGQDVALRCDPISGHVSLFWYQQALGQGPEFLTYFQNEAQLDKSGLPSDRFFAERPEGSVSTLKIQRTQQEDSAVYLCASSLASSGPYEQYFGPGTRLTVT.

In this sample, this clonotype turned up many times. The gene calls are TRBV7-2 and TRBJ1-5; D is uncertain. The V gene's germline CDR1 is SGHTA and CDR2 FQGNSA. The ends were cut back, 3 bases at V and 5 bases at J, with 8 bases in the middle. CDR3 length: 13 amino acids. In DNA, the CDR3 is TGTGCCAGCAGCTTGGAGTTTCATCAGCCCCAGCATTTT. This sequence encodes CASSLEFHQPQHF.

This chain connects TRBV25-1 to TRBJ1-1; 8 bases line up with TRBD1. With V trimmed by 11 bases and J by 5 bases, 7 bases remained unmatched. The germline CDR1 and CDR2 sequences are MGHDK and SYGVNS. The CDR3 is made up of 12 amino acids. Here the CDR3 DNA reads TGTGCCGCCCCAAACAGGGGGACTGAAGCTTTCTTT. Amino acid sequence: CAAPNRGTEAFF.

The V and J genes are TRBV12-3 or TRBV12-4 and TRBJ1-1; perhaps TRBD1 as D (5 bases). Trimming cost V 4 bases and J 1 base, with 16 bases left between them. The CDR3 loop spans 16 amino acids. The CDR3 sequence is CASSYSRTQWNTEAFF. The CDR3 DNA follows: TGTGCCAGCAGTTACTCGCGGACACAGTGGAACACTGAAGCTTTCTTT.

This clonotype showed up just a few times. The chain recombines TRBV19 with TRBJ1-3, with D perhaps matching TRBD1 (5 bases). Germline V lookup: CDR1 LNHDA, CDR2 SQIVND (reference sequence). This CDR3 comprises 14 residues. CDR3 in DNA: TGTGCAACCTCCGGGACGAAGAAGGGAAACACCATATATTTT. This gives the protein CATSGTKKGNTIYF.

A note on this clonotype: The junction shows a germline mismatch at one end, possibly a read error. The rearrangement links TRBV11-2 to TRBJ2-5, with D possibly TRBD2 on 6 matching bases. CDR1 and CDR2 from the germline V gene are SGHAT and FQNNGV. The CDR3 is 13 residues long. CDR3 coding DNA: TGCAGCGTAGCTCAGACTAGTCTAGAGACCCAGTACTTC. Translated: CSVAQTSLETQYF.

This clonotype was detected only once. The CDR3 bases are TGTGCCAGCAGTGAAGGGCCGGCAGGCGTGTACGAGCAGTACTTC. Its protein product is CASSEGPAGVYEQYF. The chain carries TRBV6-1 and TRBJ2-7; no clear D. Germline CDR1 MNHNS, CDR2 SASEGT. Between the trimmed V and J ends, which lost 1 base and 4 bases, there was a span of 14 bases. This CDR3 region has 15 residues.

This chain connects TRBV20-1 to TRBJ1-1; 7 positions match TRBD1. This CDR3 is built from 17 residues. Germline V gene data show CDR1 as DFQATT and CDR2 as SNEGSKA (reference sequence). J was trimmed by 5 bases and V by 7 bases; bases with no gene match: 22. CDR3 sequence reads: CSVTSFNGDREWTEAFF. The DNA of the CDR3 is TGCAGTGTTACCTCATTCAACGGCGACAGGGAATGGACTGAAGCTTTCTTT.

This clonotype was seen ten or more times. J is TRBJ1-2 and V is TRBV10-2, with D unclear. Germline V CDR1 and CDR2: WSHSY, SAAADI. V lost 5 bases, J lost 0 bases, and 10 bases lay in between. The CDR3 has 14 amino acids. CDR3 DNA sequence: TGCGCCAGCAGTCCCAGTCCGGCTAACTATGGCTACACCTTC. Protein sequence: CASSPSPANYGYTF.

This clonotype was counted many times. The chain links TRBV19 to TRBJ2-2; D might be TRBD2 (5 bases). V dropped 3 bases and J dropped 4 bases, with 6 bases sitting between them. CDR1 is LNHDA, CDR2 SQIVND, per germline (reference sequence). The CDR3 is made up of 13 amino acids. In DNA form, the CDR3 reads TGTGCCAGTAGTATTGAGGGCACCGGGGAGCTGTTTTTT. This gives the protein CASSIEGTGELFF.

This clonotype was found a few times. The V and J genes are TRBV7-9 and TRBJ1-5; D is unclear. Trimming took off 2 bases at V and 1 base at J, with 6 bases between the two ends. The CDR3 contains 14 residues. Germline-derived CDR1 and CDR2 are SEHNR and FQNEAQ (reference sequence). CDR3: CASSLIGSNQPQHF. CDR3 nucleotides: TGTGCCAGCAGCTTAATCGGGAGCAATCAGCCCCAGCATTTT.

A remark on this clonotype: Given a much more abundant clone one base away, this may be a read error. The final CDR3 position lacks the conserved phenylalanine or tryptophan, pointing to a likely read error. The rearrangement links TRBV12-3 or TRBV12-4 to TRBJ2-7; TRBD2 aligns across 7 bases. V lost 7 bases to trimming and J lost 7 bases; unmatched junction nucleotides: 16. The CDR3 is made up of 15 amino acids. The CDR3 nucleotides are TGTGCCAGCACCGGGGGAGGGCGGGATCCCAAGGAGCAGTACCTC. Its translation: CASTGGGRDPKEQYL.

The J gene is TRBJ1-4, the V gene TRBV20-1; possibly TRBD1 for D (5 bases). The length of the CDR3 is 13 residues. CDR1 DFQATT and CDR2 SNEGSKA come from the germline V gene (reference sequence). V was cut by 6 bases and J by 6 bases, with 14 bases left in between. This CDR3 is CSASSEGDEKLFF. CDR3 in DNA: TGCAGTGCGTCGTCGGAAGGGGATGAAAAACTGTTTTTT.

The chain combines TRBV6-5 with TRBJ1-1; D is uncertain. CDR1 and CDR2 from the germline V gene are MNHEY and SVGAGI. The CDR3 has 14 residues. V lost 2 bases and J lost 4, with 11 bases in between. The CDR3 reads CASSYNSAVTEAFF. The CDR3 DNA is TGTGCCAGCAGTTACAACAGTGCGGTCACTGAAGCTTTCTTT.

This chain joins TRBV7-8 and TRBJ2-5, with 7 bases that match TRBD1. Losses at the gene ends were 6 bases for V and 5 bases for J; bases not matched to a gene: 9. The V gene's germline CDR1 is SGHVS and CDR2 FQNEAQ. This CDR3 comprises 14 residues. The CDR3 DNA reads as TGTGCCAGCAGAGGGAACAGGGGCGAGGAGACCCAGTACTTC. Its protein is CASRGNRGEETQYF.

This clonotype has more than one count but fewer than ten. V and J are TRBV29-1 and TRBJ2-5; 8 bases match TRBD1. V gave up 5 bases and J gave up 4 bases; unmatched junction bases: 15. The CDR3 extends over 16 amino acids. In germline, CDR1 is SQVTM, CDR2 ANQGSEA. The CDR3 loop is CSVFMMGRGPGETQYF. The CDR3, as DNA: TGCAGCGTTTTTATGATGGGCAGGGGGCCGGGAGAGACCCAGTACTTC.

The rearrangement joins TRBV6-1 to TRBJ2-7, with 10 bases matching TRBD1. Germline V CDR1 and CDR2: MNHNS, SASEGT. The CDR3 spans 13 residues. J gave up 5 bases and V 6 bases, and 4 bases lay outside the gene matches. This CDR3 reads CASRAGTGDEQYF. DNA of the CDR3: TGTGCCAGCAGAGCAGGGACAGGGGACGAGCAGTACTTC.

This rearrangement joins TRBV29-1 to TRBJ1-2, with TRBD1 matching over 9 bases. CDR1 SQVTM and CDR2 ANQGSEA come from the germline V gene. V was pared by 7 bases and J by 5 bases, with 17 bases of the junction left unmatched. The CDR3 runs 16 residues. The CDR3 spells CSGLHGTGTFTYGYTF. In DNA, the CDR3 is TGCAGCGGATTACACGGGACAGGGACTTTCACATATGGCTACACCTTC.

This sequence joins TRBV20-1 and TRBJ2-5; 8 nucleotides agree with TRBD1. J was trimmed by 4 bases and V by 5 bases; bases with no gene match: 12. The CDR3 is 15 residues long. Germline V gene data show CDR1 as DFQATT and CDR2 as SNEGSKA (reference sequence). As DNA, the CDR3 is TGCAGTGCTGGGAAGGCGGGACAGGACCTAGAGACCCAGTACTTC. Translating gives CSAGKAGQDLETQYF.

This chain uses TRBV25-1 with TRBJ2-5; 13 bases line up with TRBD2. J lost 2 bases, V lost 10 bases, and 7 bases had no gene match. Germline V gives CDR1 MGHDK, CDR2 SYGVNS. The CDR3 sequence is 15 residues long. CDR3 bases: TGTGCCACCCAAGGGACTAGCGGGATACAAGAGACCCAGTACTTC. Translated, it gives CATQGTSGIQETQYF.

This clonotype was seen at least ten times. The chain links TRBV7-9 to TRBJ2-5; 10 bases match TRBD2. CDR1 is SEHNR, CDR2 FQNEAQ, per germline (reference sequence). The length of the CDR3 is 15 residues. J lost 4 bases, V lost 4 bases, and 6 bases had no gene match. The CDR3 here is CASSSFERGGETQYF. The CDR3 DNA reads TGTGCCAGCAGCTCCTTCGAGCGGGGGGGAGAGACCCAGTACTTC.